Below are 29 T cell receptor beta chains sequenced from a single sample in a study of cytomegalovirus exposure and HLA in healthy donors. 60 Vbeta and 13 Jbeta primers were used in PCR. The protocol was immunoSEQ multiplex PCR, while the TCRdb copy is restricted to in-frame clones and leaves out a portion. The sample holds some 91,000 clones, around 80% seen once. The sequencing sample was made of PBMCs. All receptors come from a woman aged 55-69 years in good health and CMV-seronegative.

The chain employs TRBV6-1 and TRBJ2-1; 7 nucleotides match TRBD2. Losses at the gene ends were 7 bases for V and 0 bases for J; bases not matched to a gene: 3. Germline CDR1 MNHNS, CDR2 SASEGT. CDR3 length equals 14 residues. The CDR3: CASKREPSYNEQFF. Written as DNA, the CDR3 is TGTGCCAGCAAGCGGGAACCCTCCTACAATGAGCAGTTCTTC.

V usage is TRBV6-5 and J usage is TRBJ1-1; 9 bases fit TRBD1. Germline CDR1 reads MNHEY; CDR2 reads SVGAGI. V shed 6 bases, J shed 1 base, and the junction held 3 bases outside the gene matches. This CDR3 contains 14 residues. CDR3 protein: CASRSGQGNTEAFF. CDR3 DNA sequence: TGTGCCAGCAGGTCGGGACAGGGGAACACTGAAGCTTTCTTT.

The chain links TRBV12-5 to TRBJ1-1; D call uncertain. Germline-derived CDR1 and CDR2 are LGHNT and FRNRAP. The CDR3 extends over 11 amino acids. The CDR3 DNA follows: TGTGTTCGACGGGGGAACACTGAAGCTTTCTTT. This codes for CVRRGNTEAFF.

This clone was seen a few times. This chain joins TRBV6-7 and TRBJ1-1; D is unclear. TRBV6-7 carries the ORF label, with uncertain function. The CDR3 is 16 amino acids. With 7 bases removed from V and 4 bases from J, the gap between germline ends came to 22 bases. CDR3 sequence: CASIHPGVRGGTEAFF. DNA for the CDR3: TGTGCCAGCATCCACCCCGGGGTCCGAGGAGGCACTGAAGCTTTCTTT.

This chain connects TRBV11-2 to TRBJ1-2; the D is unclear. Per germline, CDR1 SGHAT and CDR2 FQNNGV. The CDR3 is 13 amino acids. Trimming shortened V by 3 bases and J by 4 bases, and 9 bases separated the two germline ends. CDR3 in amino acids: CASSFSVIYGYTF. The CDR3 nucleotides read TGTGCCAGCAGCTTTTCCGTAATCTATGGCTACACCTTC.

The chain has TRBV28 and TRBJ2-7; 7 bases align to TRBD2. Per the germline V gene, CDR1 is MDHEN and CDR2 is SYDVKM. The CDR3 sequence is 14 residues long. The V and J ends lost 2 bases and 5 bases, in that order; junction bases with no gene match: 6. The CDR3 protein is CASSLAGAYNEQYF. The CDR3 coding sequence is TGTGCCAGCAGTTTAGCGGGAGCCTATAACGAGCAGTACTTC.

The chain couples TRBV10-2 to TRBJ1-2; possible D gene TRBD1, 6 bases. The germline V gene has CDR1 WSHSY and CDR2 SAAADI. The CDR3 is 14 amino acids. Trimming left V 4 bases short and J 2 bases short, with 11 bases between. CDR3 in amino acids: CASSAEGGNYGYTF. The CDR3 DNA follows: TGCGCCAGCAGTGCGGAGGGGGGGAACTATGGCTACACCTTC.

The chain employs TRBV5-6 and TRBJ1-5; no reliable D call. The V gene lost 4 bases and the J gene lost 2 bases, with 13 bases spanning the gap. This CDR3 comprises 15 residues. Germline CDR1 is SGHDT and CDR2 is YYEEEE. CDR3 sequence (DNA): TGTGCCAGCAGCCGCGAAAGTTCGGGCAATCAGCCCCAGCATTTT. Protein: CASSRESSGNQPQHF.

The chain has TRBV28 and TRBJ2-7, with 7 nucleotides matching TRBD1. The V gene end was trimmed by 6 bases and the J gene end by 2 bases; junction bases not matched to a gene: 16. Germline values: CDR1 MDHEN, CDR2 SYDVKM. The CDR3 consists of 17 residues. CDR3 amino acids: CASRPPGPVQGTYEQYF. CDR3 DNA: TGTGCCAGCAGACCACCCGGTCCGGTACAGGGGACCTACGAGCAGTACTTC.

This rearrangement joins TRBV4-3 to TRBJ1-5; 12 bases are a match to TRBD1. V lost 4 bases to trimming and J lost 7 bases; unmatched junction nucleotides: 8. Germline CDR1 and CDR2: LGHNA and YSLEER. The CDR3 is 16 amino acids. The chain's CDR3 is CASSPGTGGPLQPQHF. The CDR3 nucleotides read TGCGCCAGCAGCCCGGGGACAGGGGGCCCGTTACAGCCCCAGCATTTT.

This chain joins TRBV15 and TRBJ2-7, with D possibly TRBD1 on 5 matching bases. Looked up from germline, CDR1 is LNHNV and CDR2 is YYDKDF (reference sequence). Trimming took 8 bases from V and 3 from J, leaving 14 bases between them. CDR3 size: 13 residues. The CDR3 DNA reads as TGTGCCACCGCCTCGGACACAGGCTACGAGCAGTACTTC. The encoded protein is CATASDTGYEQYF.

V and J are TRBV29-1 and TRBJ2-7; no clear D. The V end lost 4 bases, the J end lost 0 bases, and 10 bases lay between the germline ends. The CDR3 consists of 13 residues. Germline CDR1 is SQVTM and CDR2 is ANQGSEA. The CDR3 sequence is CSVAKPLSYEQYF. For the CDR3, the DNA is TGCAGCGTTGCCAAGCCCCTCTCCTACGAGCAGTACTTC.

The chain employs TRBV4-1 and TRBJ2-1; weak D call: TRBD1 (5 bases). The germline gives CDR1 MGHRA, CDR2 YSYEKL. The V end was cut by 1 base, the J end by 6 bases, with 16 bases between. The CDR3 contains 16 residues. Here the CDR3 reads CASSQAGHPVFNEQFF. CDR3 nucleotides: TGCGCCAGCAGCCAAGCAGGACATCCCGTTTTCAATGAGCAGTTCTTC.

This chain uses TRBV6-5 with TRBJ2-7; tentatively, D is TRBD1 (5 bases). The germline gives CDR1 MNHEY, CDR2 SVGAGI. V was pared by 7 bases and J by 0 bases, with 13 bases between. The CDR3 is made up of 14 amino acids. The CDR3 region has the DNA TGTGCCAGCAAGCGACAGTTCACCTCCTACGAGCAGTACTTC. Translated, it gives CASKRQFTSYEQYF.

This chain joins TRBV9 and TRBJ2-1; the match to TRBD2 covers 11 bases. Germline CDR1 and CDR2: SGDLS and YYNGEE. With V trimmed by 3 bases and J by 4 bases, 3 bases remained unmatched. This CDR3 is 15 amino acids long. The CDR3 is CASSASGGSYNEQFF. CDR3 nucleotides: TGTGCCAGCAGCGCTAGCGGGGGGTCGTACAATGAGCAGTTCTTC. Drawing the rest from reference TRBV9 and TRBJ2-1, the complete variable domain is DSGVTQTPKHLITATGQRVTLRCSPRSGDLSVYWYQQSLDQGLQFLIQYYNGEERAKGNILERFSAQQFPDLHSELNLSSLELGDSALYFCASSASGGSYNEQFFGPGTRLTVL.

J is TRBJ1-1 and V is TRBV10-2; no clear D. Germline V gene lookup returns CDR1 WSHSY and CDR2 SAAADI. This CDR3 region has 12 residues. V lost 4 bases to trimming and J lost 1 base, with 4 bases between them. The DNA for the CDR3 is TGCGCCAGCAGTGGCGGGAACACTGAAGCTTTCTTT. Protein sequence: CASSGGNTEAFF.

This clone has only a few counts. This chain uses TRBV25-1 with TRBJ2-1, with 9 bases identical to TRBD1. Germline CDR1 MGHDK, CDR2 SYGVNS. V shed 6 bases and J 5 bases; nucleotides not matched to a gene: 5. The CDR3 covers 14 residues. This CDR3 reads CASRGTGTNNEQFF. CDR3 nucleotides: TGTGCCAGCAGGGGGACAGGGACCAACAATGAGCAGTTCTTC. Full variable domain (outside the CDR3, taken from reference TRBV25-1 and TRBJ2-1): EADIYQTPRYLVIGTGKKITLECSQTMGHDKMYWYQQDPGMELHLIHYSYGVNSTEKGDLSSESTVSRIRTEHFPLTLESARPSHTSQYLCASRGTGTNNEQFFGPGTRLTVL.

The CDR3 loop reads CASSLIGGVGQPQHF. The CDR3 nucleotides read TGCGCCAGCAGCTTAATAGGGGGCGTGGGTCAGCCCCAGCATTTT. This sequence joins TRBV5-1 and TRBJ1-5, with 7 bases matching TRBD1. Trimming removed 2 bases from V and 6 bases from J; junction bases left unmatched: 8. Germline V gene sequence: CDR1 SGHRS, CDR2 YFSETQ. This CDR3 comprises 15 residues.

The rearrangement uses TRBV10-2 and TRBJ1-5; D may be TRBD1 (6 bases). The CDR3 is 18 residues long. V dropped 2 bases and J dropped 4 bases, with 21 bases sitting between them. From germline, CDR1 is WSHSY and CDR2 SAAADI. CDR3 coding DNA: TGCGCCAGCAGTGAGATCGGTATGGGCAGGGGAGTGAATCAGCCCCAGCATTTT. This encodes CASSEIGMGRGVNQPQHF.

This chain links TRBV6-5 with TRBJ1-4; 7 nucleotides align to TRBD1. V gave up 6 bases and J gave up 6 bases; unmatched junction bases: 10. This CDR3 is built from 15 residues. The germline V gene encodes CDR1 MNHEY and CDR2 SVGAGI. CDR3 residues: CASSVQGQQDEKLFF. DNA for the CDR3: TGTGCCAGCAGCGTCCAGGGACAGCAAGATGAAAAACTGTTTTTT.

This clone was seen a single time. V gene TRBV4-2 combines with J gene TRBJ2-1; 9 nucleotides line up with TRBD2. CDR3 size: 16 residues. The germline V gene encodes CDR1 LGHNA and CDR2 YNFKEQ. With 0 bases clipped from V and 4 bases from J, the junction kept 4 bases outside the gene matches. CDR3 sequence (DNA): TGTGCCAGCAGCCAAGAGACTAGCGGACTTTACAATGAGCAGTTCTTC. Encoded protein: CASSQETSGLYNEQFF.

This clone was seen a single time. The V and J genes are TRBV4-3 and TRBJ1-1; D unresolved. The germline V and J ends were trimmed by 1 base and 5 bases, with 14 bases remaining between them. The CDR3 is 15 amino acids. Germline V lookup: CDR1 LGHNA, CDR2 YSLEER. The CDR3 loop reads CASSQATGVLTEAFF. The CDR3 DNA reads as TGCGCCAGCAGCCAAGCGACCGGGGTACTGACTGAAGCTTTCTTT.

This clone occurred a few times. The J gene is TRBJ2-6, the V gene TRBV11-3; 11 nucleotides line up with TRBD2. Per the germline V gene, CDR1 is SGHNT and CDR2 is YENEEA. The CDR3 runs to 19 residues. J gave up 0 bases and V 5 bases, and 9 bases lay outside the gene matches. CDR3 coding DNA: TGTGCCAGCAGCACGACGGGACTAGCGGACGACTCTGGGGCCAACGTCCTGACTTTC. Residues: CASSTTGLADDSGANVLTF.

The chain couples TRBV19 to TRBJ1-5; D might be TRBD1 (6 bases). Trimming shortened V by 11 bases and J by 0 bases, and 17 bases separated the two germline ends. The germline V gene encodes CDR1 LNHDA and CDR2 SQIVND (reference sequence). The CDR3 has 15 residues. The CDR3 nucleotides read TGTGCCGCGTCAAAGGGGGACTATAGCAATCAGCCCCAGCATTTT. This encodes CAASKGDYSNQPQHF.

The rearrangement uses TRBV2 and TRBJ1-5, with 8 bases lining up with TRBD1. CDR1 is SNHLY, CDR2 FYNNEI, per germline. The CDR3 runs 13 residues. After removal of 6 bases from V and 7 bases from J, the junction contained 5 bases not matched to a gene. As DNA, the CDR3 is TGTGCCAGCAGGTCGACAGGGGTGCAGCCCCAGCATTTT. Translation: CASRSTGVQPQHF.

This chain links TRBV10-1 with TRBJ2-1, with D perhaps TRBD2 (6 bases). Trimming took 4 bases from V and 0 from J, leaving 13 bases between them. The length of the CDR3 is 16 residues. Germline CDR1 and CDR2: WNHNN and SYGVQD (reference sequence). CDR3 DNA sequence: TGCGCCAGCAGTGGTTCTAGCGCCTTCTCCTACAATGAGCAGTTCTTC. This gives the protein CASSGSSAFSYNEQFF.

The chain is built from TRBV19 and TRBJ1-1; the D gene is possibly TRBD1 (6 bases). CDR1 is LNHDA and CDR2 is SQIVND in the germline V gene (reference sequence). V shed 4 bases and J shed 3 bases, with 12 bases lying between them. CDR3 length equals 14 residues. In DNA, the CDR3 is TGTGCCAGTAGTACTTCCCACAGGGACACTGAAGCTTTCTTT. Its protein product is CASSTSHRDTEAFF.

The CDR3 region is CASSQYTGATNEKLFF. Written as DNA, the CDR3 is TGCGCCAGCAGCCAATATACGGGGGCAACTAATGAAAAACTGTTTTTT. V usage is TRBV4-3 and J usage is TRBJ1-4, with a weak D call TRBD1 (5 bases). CDR1 is LGHNA, CDR2 YSLEER, per germline. Trimming pared 2 bases from V and 0 bases from J, leaving 10 bases between. This CDR3 has 16 amino acids.

The gene calls are TRBV29-1 and TRBJ2-5; 9 bases map to TRBD1. This CDR3 is 12 amino acids long. The germline CDR1 and CDR2 sequences are SQVTM and ANQGSEA. The J segment lost 5 bases and the V segment lost 7 bases, leaving 5 bases of the junction unmatched. This CDR3 is CSGRQGGETQYF. The CDR3 DNA follows: TGCAGCGGGAGACAGGGGGGTGAGACCCAGTACTTC.